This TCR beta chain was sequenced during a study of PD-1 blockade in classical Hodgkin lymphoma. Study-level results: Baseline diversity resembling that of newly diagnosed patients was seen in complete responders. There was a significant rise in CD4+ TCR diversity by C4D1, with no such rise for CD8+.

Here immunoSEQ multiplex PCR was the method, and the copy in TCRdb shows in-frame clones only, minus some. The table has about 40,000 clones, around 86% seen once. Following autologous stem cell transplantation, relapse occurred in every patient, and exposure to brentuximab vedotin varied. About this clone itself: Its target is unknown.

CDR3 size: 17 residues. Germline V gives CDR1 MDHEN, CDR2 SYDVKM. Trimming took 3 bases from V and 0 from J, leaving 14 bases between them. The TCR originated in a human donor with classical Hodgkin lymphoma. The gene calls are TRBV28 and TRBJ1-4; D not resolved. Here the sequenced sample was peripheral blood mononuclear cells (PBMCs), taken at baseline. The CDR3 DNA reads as TGTGCCAGCAGTTTCCTCCATAATTCAGCAACTAATGAAAAACTGTTTTTT. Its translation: CASSFLHNSATNEKLFF.